These T cell receptor beta chains were read from a single sample in a study of blood T cell repertoires in COVID-19. Using immunoSEQ multiplex PCR, the repertoire was profiled, and TCRdb retains in-frame clones only, with some absent. The sample shows 280,000 or so clones, roughly 86% of them seen only once. Sample: PBMCs or T cells enriched from blood (not recorded which). The receptors originated from a woman in her fifties or sixties who had been exposed to COVID-19. CDR3s include the opening cysteine and the closing phenylalanine or tryptophan. The D gene is left open where the match is weak. Clone size, where shown, is once, few, many, or a class for clones that have expanded.

V	size	D	J	DNA	CDR3
TRBV6-1	.	TRBD2	TRBJ2-7	TGTGCCAGCAGTGAAAGGTCTATCAGCGGGGGGCTCCTTGGCTACGAGCAGTACTTC	CASSERSISGGLLGYEQYF
TRBV5-1	.	.	TRBJ1-4	TGCGCCAGCAGCTTGGGGGCAGGGGACGAAAAACTGTTTTTT	CASSLGAGDEKLFF
TRBV5-1	.	.	TRBJ1-4	TGCGCCAGCAGCTTGGAGGGGAGGGAAAATGAAAAACTGTTTTTT	CASSLEGRENEKLFF
TRBV7-2	.	.	TRBJ1-2	TGTGCCAGCAGCTCATCACCGTGGGCAAGTGGAGGCTACACCTTC	CASSSSPWASGGYTF
TRBV19	.	.	TRBJ2-4	TGTGCCGGAAATGAGGCTTGGACCAAAAACATTCAGTACTTC	CAGNEAWTKNIQYF
TRBV7-2	.	.	TRBJ2-5	TGTGCCAGCAGCTTATACGCTAGGAAGACCCAGTACTTC	CASSLYARKTQYF
TRBV5-4	.	TRBD1	TRBJ1-2	TGTGCCAGCAGCTTGGATATTACAGGGGGCCATGGCTACACCTTC	CASSLDITGGHGYTF
TRBV28	once	.	TRBJ1-2	TGTGCCAGCAGCTCAGAATACGGCTACACCTTC	CASSSEYGYTF
TRBV10-3	.	.	TRBJ2-3	TGTGCCATCAGTGATCCCGGGTTAGGCGATTGGACAGATACGCAGTATTTT	CAISDPGLGDWTDTQYF
TRBV19	few	.	TRBJ1-1	TGTGCCAGTAGTATGTCGGGTGAAGCTTTCTTT	CASSMSGEAFF
TRBV2	.	.	TRBJ1-4	TGTGCCAGCGCCACACGACAGGCAACTAATGAAAAACTGTTTTTT	CASATRQATNEKLFF
TRBV5-1	.	.	TRBJ2-1	TGCGCCAGCAGCTTGGACCCAGCCTACAATGAGCAGTTCTTC	CASSLDPAYNEQFF
TRBV7-8	.	TRBD1	TRBJ2-5	TGTGCCAGCAGCTTCTATGGGACAGACGAAAAACAAGAGACCCAGTACTTC	CASSFYGTDEKQETQYF
TRBV5-6	once	.	TRBJ1-5	TGTGCCAGCAGTTCTTCACGGACATGGGATAGCAATCAGCCCCAGCATTTT	CASSSSRTWDSNQPQHF
TRBV19	.	.	TRBJ1-4	TGTGCCAGTAGTATAGTCGGGGGGCCAAGTGGTGAAAAACTGTTTTTT	CASSIVGGPSGEKLFF
TRBV5-1	.	.	TRBJ2-2	TGCGCCAGCAGCTTTGGGAGCCTTACTAGGCTGAACACCGGGGAGCTGTTTTTT	CASSFGSLTRLNTGELFF
TRBV7-9	.	TRBD2	TRBJ2-3	TGTGCCAGCAGCTTAGCCCTGGGACTAGCGGGGGTCATTCCTACGCAGTATTTT	CASSLALGLAGVIPTQYF
TRBV15	.	.	TRBJ2-2	TGTGCCACCAGCAGCAGGGGATCCACCGGGGAGCTGTTTTTT	CATSSRGSTGELFF
TRBV18	.	.	TRBJ2-1	TGTGCCAGCTCACCACGACAGAGCTCCTACAATGAGCAGTTCTTC	CASSPRQSSYNEQFF
TRBV27	.	.	TRBJ1-2	TGTGCCAGCAGTTTACAAGGACTTTCGGGCTACACCTTC	CASSLQGLSGYTF
TRBV12-3/TRBV12-4	.	TRBD1	TRBJ2-4	TGTGCCAGCAGTCCTGGGACAGTTGGAGTTCAGTACTTC	CASSPGTVGVQYF
TRBV7-8	few	.	TRBJ1-4	TGTGCCAGCAGCTTAGGTCAAGGCGGCGCAACTAATGAAAAACTGTTTTTT	CASSLGQGGATNEKLFF
TRBV5-1	once	TRBD1	TRBJ2-7	TGCGCCAGCAGCTTTACCGGGACAGGGGGCTTTCAGAACGAGCAGTACTTC	CASSFTGTGGFQNEQYF
TRBV27	.	TRBD1	TRBJ2-1	TGTGCCAGCAGTAACCGGGACAGACTTGACAATGAGCAGTTCTTC	CASSNRDRLDNEQFF
TRBV28	.	TRBD1	TRBJ1-4	TGTGCCAGCAGGGCAGGGGGAGGTGGTGAAAAACTGTTTTTT	CASRAGGGGEKLFF
TRBV11-2	few	.	TRBJ1-4	TGTGCCAGCAGCCCCGAACTTCCGGGAATCCGAGGGGAAAAACTGTTTTTT	CASSPELPGIRGEKLFF
TRBV4-1	once	TRBD2	TRBJ2-2	TGCGCCAGCAGCCAAGATTGGGCAGCGGGGGGCTGGGAGCTGTTTTTT	CASSQDWAAGGWELFF